This T cell receptor (beta chain) was profiled in a study of shared clonotypes between healthy human individuals. Notes on the study in general: Rarefaction gave evidence that sorted-subset sequencing remained incomplete despite large depth.

Trimming pared 6 bases from V and 2 bases from J, leaving 10 bases between. Per the germline V gene, CDR1 is SGHDT and CDR2 is YYEEEE. CDR3 length: 13 residues. Assay used: immunoSEQ multiplex PCR; TCRdb lists only in-frame clones, some missing. Of roughly 330,000 clones listed, less than 85% were seen once; the top ten hold about a tenth. As concerns this clone: Its antigen remains unidentified.

This TCR was sampled from a man aged 25 to 40 in good health. The chain employs TRBV5-6 and TRBJ2-3; unclear D gene. The material sequenced was memory CD4+ T cells sorted from blood. The subset is: CD45RA-negative fraction. In DNA form, the CDR3 reads TGTGCCAGCATGGGCACGTTCACAGATACGCAGTATTTT. Its translation: CASMGTFTDTQYF.